This is a list of T cell receptor beta chains from one sample in a study of identical twins. TCRdb re-derived calls from the 5' RACE reads in MiXCR, one entry per CDR3 protein. The sample lists fewer than 450,000 distinct CDR3 sequences, approximately 9.1% occurring once. Sequencing was done on a sample of naive T cells sorted from blood. The receptors derive from a woman between 50 and 59 years old in good health. The CDR3 runs from the conserved cysteine through the conserved F or W. The D gene is left open where the match is weak. Size tells how often a clone was seen (once, few, many) or the class of an expanded clone, and some rows leave it out.

DNA: TGTGCCAGCAGCCAAGGGACAGCGCAAGGCACAGATACGCAGTATTTT
CDR3: CASSQGTAQGTDTQYF
V: TRBV7-9
J: TRBJ2-3
D: TRBD1
size: few

DNA: TGTGCCAGCAGCGTATACAGGGTTGCGCGGGAGAACACAGATACGCAGTATTTT
CDR3: CASSVYRVARENTDTQYF
V: TRBV7-9
J: TRBJ2-3
D: .
size: .

DNA: TGTGCCAGCAGGGATAATGGGGAGACCCAGTACTTC
CDR3: CASRDNGETQYF
V: TRBV25-1
J: TRBJ2-5
D: .
size: few

DNA: TGCGCCAGCAGCCAAGGTATGCAGGGAGGAGGCTATGGCTACACCTTC
CDR3: CASSQGMQGGGYGYTF
V: TRBV4-1
J: TRBJ1-2
D: .
size: few

DNA: TGTGCCAGCAGCTCCGGGGGGGGTGAATCTTTCTTT
CDR3: CASSSGGGESFF
V: TRBV3-1
J: TRBJ1-1
D: .
size: .

DNA: TGCGCCAGCCCCACCATCAAGGGAGACCAAAACATTCAGTACTTC
CDR3: CASPTIKGDQNIQYF
V: TRBV10-1
J: TRBJ2-4
D: .
size: few

DNA: TGCGCCAGCAGCTTGGGGGGAGATAGCGCCTACAATGAGCAGTTCTTC
CDR3: CASSLGGDSAYNEQFF
V: TRBV5-1
J: TRBJ2-1
D: .
size: .

DNA: TGTGCCAGCGGGGGGCACAGCACTGAAGCTTTCTTT
CDR3: CASGGHSTEAFF
V: TRBV3-1
J: TRBJ1-1
D: .
size: few

DNA: TGCGCCAGCAGCTTGCACGGTGATGGCTACACCTTC
CDR3: CASSLHGDGYTF
V: TRBV5-1
J: TRBJ1-2
D: .
size: .

DNA: TGCAGCGTTGTTCCCAGAACCGGCTATGGCTACACCTTC
CDR3: CSVVPRTGYGYTF
V: TRBV29-1
J: TRBJ1-2
D: .
size: .

DNA: TGTGCCAGCGGTACAGCGGGAGCCTACGAGCAGTACTTC
CDR3: CASGTAGAYEQYF
V: TRBV12-3/TRBV12-4
J: TRBJ2-7
D: TRBD2
size: many

DNA: TGTGCCAGAAAACAGGCGAACACTGAAGCTTTCTTT
CDR3: CARKQANTEAFF
V: TRBV25-1
J: TRBJ1-1
D: .
size: few

DNA: TGCGCCAGCAGTGAGTGGGACAGGGGGAAATACGAGCAGTACTTC
CDR3: CASSEWDRGKYEQYF
V: TRBV10-1
J: TRBJ2-7
D: TRBD1
size: many

DNA: TGCGCCACCGGCCCCCCCGGACTAGCCGGATCCGGGGAGCTGTTTTTT
CDR3: CATGPPGLAGSGELFF
V: TRBV5-1
J: TRBJ2-2
D: TRBD2
size: few

DNA: TGCGCCAGCAGCTTGTATCGGGAGGTTAACACCGGGGAGCTGTTTTTT
CDR3: CASSLYREVNTGELFF
V: TRBV5-1
J: TRBJ2-2
D: TRBD2
size: few

DNA: TGTGCCAGTAGTCCGAGGACCGGGGGACGGGAGACCCAGTACTTC
CDR3: CASSPRTGGRETQYF
V: TRBV19
J: TRBJ2-5
D: .
size: many

DNA: TGCGCCAGCAGCGTTGGGTGGGGTACTCAGCCCCAGCATTTT
CDR3: CASSVGWGTQPQHF
V: TRBV5-1
J: TRBJ1-5
D: .
size: many

DNA: TGCGCCAGCAGCTTGGGACAGACCGACTTGAACACTGAAGCTTTCTTT
CDR3: CASSLGQTDLNTEAFF
V: TRBV5-1
J: TRBJ1-1
D: .
size: .